These T cell receptor beta chains were read from a single sample in a study of blood T cell repertoires in COVID-19. Some clones are missing from TCRdb's copy, which holds only in-frame ones; the method was immunoSEQ multiplex PCR. This table holds about 130,000 clones, 85% to 90% found once. Sequenced material: peripheral blood. These receptors all come from a human donor in a cohort sampled during active COVID-19. The CDR3 runs from the conserved cysteine through the conserved F or W. Fields, in order: V gene, J gene, D gene, clone size, CDR3 protein, CDR3 DNA. D genes are given only for firm matches. Size tells how often a clone was seen (once, few, many) or the class of an expanded clone, and some rows leave it out.

TRBV6-5	TRBJ2-5	NA	few	CASILGETQYF	TGTGCCAGCATCCTCGGAGAGACCCAGTACTTC
TRBV7-2	TRBJ2-3	NA	NA	CASSRSATSTDTQYF	TGTGCCAGCAGCCGGAGTGCTACTAGCACAGATACGCAGTATTTT
TRBV5-1	TRBJ2-1	TRBD2	NA	CASSLAPFSGSYNEQFF	TGCGCCAGCAGCTTGGCCCCCTTTAGCGGGAGTTACAATGAGCAGTTCTTC
TRBV11-2	TRBJ2-1	NA	few	CASSIEAGLYNEQFF	TGTGCCAGCAGCATAGAGGCGGGACTTTACAATGAGCAGTTCTTC
TRBV11-2	TRBJ2-1	NA	NA	CASSLREVVEQFF	TGTGCCAGCAGCTTGAGAGAGGTGGTTGAGCAGTTCTTC
TRBV7-2	TRBJ1-3	NA	NA	CASSLGLGGPSGNTIYF	TGTGCCAGCAGTTTGGGACTAGGGGGACCCTCTGGAAACACCATATATTTT
TRBV3-1/TRBV3-2	TRBJ1-1	NA	NA	CASSQASGGTEAFF	TGTGCCAGCAGCCAAGCTTCGGGGGGCACTGAAGCTTTCTTT
TRBV7-6	TRBJ1-2	NA	NA	CASSLGADGYTF	TGTGCCAGCAGCTTAGGGGCTGATGGCTACACCTTC
TRBV2	TRBJ2-4	NA	NA	CASSEQTTLAKNIQYF	TGTGCCAGCAGTGAACAGACTACACTAGCCAAAAACATTCAGTACTTC
TRBV11-3	TRBJ1-1	NA	NA	CASSLDVEAFF	TGTGCCAGCAGCTTAGACGTTGAAGCTTTCTTT
TRBV2	TRBJ1-5	NA	once	CASSEARILNQPQHF	TGTGCCAGCAGTGAAGCCAGGATCCTCAATCAGCCCCAGCATTTT
TRBV4-3	TRBJ2-3	NA	NA	CASSHQLGGTSRDTQYF	TGCGCCAGCAGCCACCAACTGGGGGGGACATCAAGAGATACGCAGTATTTT
TRBV24-1	TRBJ1-2	NA	NA	CATSDPGAYGYTF	TGTGCCACCAGTGATCCAGGGGCCTATGGCTACACCTTC
TRBV5-5	TRBJ2-7	NA	NA	CASSLASQGKYEQYF	TGTGCCAGCAGCTTGGCCAGTCAGGGAAAGTACGAGCAGTACTTC
TRBV7-2	TRBJ1-5	NA	NA	CASREGAGFNQPQHF	TGTGCCAGCAGGGAAGGGGCAGGCTTCAATCAGCCCCAGCATTTT
TRBV29-1	TRBJ1-4	TRBD1	NA	CSVGSNRGPEKLFF	TGCAGCGTTGGAAGTAACAGGGGGCCTGAAAAACTGTTTTTT
TRBV7-9	TRBJ1-2	NA	NA	CASGEGAGYTF	TGTGCCAGCGGAGAGGGAGCGGGCTACACCTTC
TRBV5-1	TRBJ2-7	TRBD1	NA	CASSLPGTVSEQYF	TGCGCCAGCAGCTTACCTGGGACAGTCTCCGAGCAGTACTTC
TRBV13	TRBJ2-3	TRBD2	NA	CASSLGANGRATDTQYF	TGTGCCAGCAGCTTAGGAGCCAACGGGAGGGCCACCGATACGCAGTATTTT
TRBV12-3/TRBV12-4	TRBJ1-6	NA	NA	CASRQTTNSPLHF	TGTGCCAGCAGACAGACCACGAATTCACCCCTCCACTTT
TRBV3-1/TRBV3-2	TRBJ2-1	TRBD2	NA	CASSPHCPMVGTKDNEQFF	TGTGCCAGCAGCCCGCATTGCCCCATGGTGGGGACTAAAGACAATGAGCAGTTCTTC
TRBV5-5	TRBJ1-6	TRBD1	NA	CASSSFPGQISPLHF	TGTGCCAGCAGTTCGTTCCCGGGACAGATTTCACCCCTCCACTTT
TRBV7-2	TRBJ2-3	NA	NA	CASSLSSSSTDTQYF	TGTGCCAGCAGCTTATCCAGTTCTAGCACAGATACGCAGTATTTT
TRBV2	TRBJ2-1	TRBD2	NA	CASNTGGQEGEQFF	TGTGCCAGCAATACGGGGGGGCAGGAGGGTGAGCAGTTCTTC
TRBV9	TRBJ2-1	TRBD2	once	CASSPGRGGYNEQFF	TGTGCCAGCTCCCCCGGGCGGGGGGGATACAATGAGCAGTTCTTC
TRBV5-1	TRBJ1-4	NA	NA	CASSSNPGISNEKLFF	TGCGCCAGCAGCTCTAATCCAGGGATTTCTAATGAAAAACTGTTTTTT
TRBV5-5	TRBJ1-2	TRBD1	NA	CASSGTGSNYGYTF	TGTGCCAGCAGCGGGACAGGTTCCAACTATGGCTACACCTTC
TRBV5-5	TRBJ1-6	NA	NA	CASSLWDTRNSPLHF	TGTGCCAGCAGCTTGTGGGACACAAGAAATTCACCCCTCCACTTT
TRBV6-2/TRBV6-3	TRBJ2-1	TRBD1	NA	CASSYRRDRNYNEQFF	TGTGCCAGCAGTTACCGCCGGGACAGGAATTACAATGAGCAGTTCTTC
TRBV19	TRBJ2-3	TRBD2	NA	CASTPIGTSGSDTQYF	TGTGCCAGTACTCCCATCGGGACTAGCGGGAGTGATACGCAGTATTTT
TRBV4-1	TRBJ2-1	TRBD2	NA	CASSQEILAGLGDEQFF	TGCGCCAGCAGCCAAGAGATCCTAGCGGGGCTTGGGGATGAGCAGTTCTTC
TRBV5-6	TRBJ2-1	NA	NA	CASSLGLPGRQSYNEQFF	TGTGCCAGCAGCTTGGGGCTCCCCGGCAGGCAGTCCTACAATGAGCAGTTCTTC
TRBV18	TRBJ2-3	NA	NA	CASSLGGGTDTQYF	TGTGCCAGCTCACTTGGCGGGGGCACAGATACGCAGTATTTT
TRBV10-3	TRBJ2-3	TRBD2	NA	CAISDSGGPDTQYF	TGTGCCATCAGTGATAGCGGGGGGCCAGATACGCAGTATTTT
TRBV7-9	TRBJ2-3	NA	NA	CASSRGADTQYF	TGTGCCAGCAGCCGCGGGGCAGATACGCAGTATTTT
TRBV12-5	TRBJ2-1	NA	NA	CASGPGYNEQFF	TGTGCTAGTGGGCCAGGGTACAATGAGCAGTTCTTC
TRBV27	TRBJ1-5	NA	NA	CASSLSQGGQPQHF	TGTGCCAGCAGTTTAAGCCAGGGAGGTCAGCCCCAGCATTTT
TRBV19	TRBJ1-1	NA	NA	CASSISLMNTEAFF	TGTGCCAGTAGTATTTCACTGATGAACACTGAAGCTTTCTTT
TRBV7-2	TRBJ2-2	TRBD2	NA	CASNLLAGDTGELFF	TGTGCCAGCAACTTACTAGCGGGGGACACCGGGGAGCTGTTTTTT
TRBV5-1	TRBJ1-2	NA	NA	CASSLDSGAYGYTF	TGCGCCAGCAGCTTGGATTCAGGTGCCTATGGCTACACCTTC
TRBV6-5	TRBJ1-1	NA	NA	CASSYSREVGEAFF	TGTGCCAGCAGTTACTCGAGGGAGGTGGGTGAAGCTTTCTTT
TRBV7-3	TRBJ2-1	TRBD1	NA	CASSPHAGQGARGNEQFF	TGTGCCAGCAGCCCACACGCCGGACAGGGGGCGCGCGGAAATGAGCAGTTCTTC
TRBV5-5	TRBJ1-2	NA	NA	CASSVGLYGYTF	TGTGCCAGCAGCGTGGGACTCTATGGCTACACCTTC